This TCR beta chain was observed in a study of blood T cell repertoires in COVID-19. The V gene end was trimmed by 5 bases and the J gene end by 3 bases; junction bases not matched to a gene: 8. This CDR3 spans 16 amino acids. The germline V gene encodes CDR1 KGHSH and CDR2 LQKENI. Libraries were prepared by immunoSEQ multiplex PCR; TCRdb keeps only in-frame clonotypes and omits some of them. In the table there are some 48,000 clones, 82% of which are singletons. This receptor was obtained from a human donor with acute or convalescent COVID-19. The donor label of this sample is uncertain. The chain recombines TRBV18 with TRBJ1-3, with 9 bases aligning to TRBD1. Sequenced: peripheral blood. CDR3 nucleotides: TGTGCCAGCTCAGGCGCCGGGACAGGGAATGGAAACACCATATATTTT. Amino acids: CASSGAGTGNGNTIYF. Variable domain in full (rest from reference TRBV18 and TRBJ1-3): NAGVMQNPRHLVRRRGQEARLRCSPMKGHSHVYWYRQLPEEGLKFMVYLQKENIIDESGMPKERFSAEFPKEGPSILRIQQVVRGDSAAYFCASSGAGTGNGNTIYFGEGSWLTVV.